The clone carrying this T cell receptor beta chain was observed at least ten times. Its antigen is still unknown. This sample was taken from a study of T cells after posttransplantation cyclophosphamide. Study-wide results and caveats: Recipient CMV seropositivity and CMV reactivation strongly tracked TRB clonality. TRB overlap between skin or GI tissue T cells and blood was limited. Donor-recipient repertoire similarity was low at 1-2 months, rising over year one.

Germline V gene lookup returns CDR1 SGHDT and CDR2 YYEEEE. V was pared by 0 bases and J by 0 bases, with 10 bases between. The CDR3 runs 16 residues. Cyclophosphamide on days +3 and +4 followed busulfan-fludarabine conditioning and a marrow graft. Method: immunoSEQ multiplex PCR; TCRdb's copy keeps in-frame clones and lacks some. The repertoire yields approximately 12,000 clones, none seen only once; the top ten contain roughly 25%. The source was PBMCs, collected after allogeneic stem cell transplant with posttransplant cyclophosphamide. This sequence joins TRBV5-6 and TRBJ1-5; perhaps TRBD1 as D (5 bases). This clonotype was sampled from a female patient in her thirties or forties who received an allogeneic stem cell transplant from a related donor, was CMV-positive, and had acute GVHD only. The T cells may partly be graft donor cells. CDR3 region: CASSLGGTYSNQPQHF. DNA of the CDR3: TGTGCCAGCAGCTTGGGTGGGACTTATAGCAATCAGCCCCAGCATTTT.